Listed below are T cell receptor beta chains from one sample, sequenced in a study of graft-versus-host responses after intestinal transplantation. Method: immunoSEQ multiplex PCR; TCRdb's copy keeps in-frame clones and lacks some. The sample records over 85,000 clones, around 93% being singletons. The antigens of these receptors remain unknown. Sample: unstimulated CD8+ T cells sorted from spleen or lymph node cells, taken before intestinal transplant. These receptors all come from a human donor who received an intestinal transplant. The CDR3 runs from the conserved cysteine through the conserved F or W. The D gene is left open where the match is weak. Expanded clones are given a class, and other clones once, few, many or no size at all.

cdr3_nt: TGTGCCGCAGGGCCCCGGAATATAAATGAAGCTTTCTTT; cdr3_aa: CAAGPRNINEAFF; clone_size: .; j_call: TRBJ1-1; v_call: TRBV28; d_call: .
cdr3_nt: TGTGCCAGCAGCTTCCTAGCGGGAGGTTTGGATGAGCAGTTCTTC; cdr3_aa: CASSFLAGGLDEQFF; clone_size: .; j_call: TRBJ2-1; v_call: TRBV7-9; d_call: TRBD2
cdr3_nt: TGTGCCAGCAGCTTAGTAGGACTAGTCGCTCATGAGCAGTTCTTC; cdr3_aa: CASSLVGLVAHEQFF; clone_size: .; j_call: TRBJ2-1; v_call: TRBV7-9; d_call: TRBD2
cdr3_nt: TGTGCCAGCAGCTCGGGACTAAACTACGAGCAGTACTTC; cdr3_aa: CASSSGLNYEQYF; clone_size: .; j_call: TRBJ2-7; v_call: TRBV13; d_call: TRBD2
cdr3_nt: TGTGCCAGCAGTGGGGGTGACGGGGAGCTGTTTTTT; cdr3_aa: CASSGGDGELFF; clone_size: once; j_call: TRBJ2-2; v_call: TRBV11-2; d_call: .
cdr3_nt: TGTGCCAGCCGACTACCAACAGGGGGATGGGAGACCCAGTACTTC; cdr3_aa: CASRLPTGGWETQYF; clone_size: .; j_call: TRBJ2-5; v_call: TRBV6-5; d_call: TRBD1
cdr3_nt: TGTGCCAGCAGCGTAGATTCAGGACCCACTCAGCCCCAGCATTTT; cdr3_aa: CASSVDSGPTQPQHF; clone_size: few; j_call: TRBJ1-5; v_call: TRBV7-2; d_call: .
cdr3_nt: TGCGCCAGCAGCCAAGAGGGACTAGCGAACGAGCAGTACTTC; cdr3_aa: CASSQEGLANEQYF; clone_size: .; j_call: TRBJ2-7; v_call: TRBV4-1; d_call: TRBD2
cdr3_nt: TGTGCCAGCAGCGATGAGCCTGGGAAGGGCTACACCTTC; cdr3_aa: CASSDEPGKGYTF; clone_size: .; j_call: TRBJ1-2; v_call: TRBV6-5; d_call: .
cdr3_nt: TGTGCCAGCAGCTCGGCGATCGGGACTAGCGGGTACGAGCAGTACTTC; cdr3_aa: CASSSAIGTSGYEQYF; clone_size: few; j_call: TRBJ2-7; v_call: TRBV7-9; d_call: TRBD2
cdr3_nt: TGTGCCATCAGGACAGATACAGATACGCAGTATTTT; cdr3_aa: CAIRTDTDTQYF; clone_size: .; j_call: TRBJ2-3; v_call: TRBV10-3; d_call: .
cdr3_nt: TGTGCCAGCAGTGGACTAGTTTCTGGGGAGCTGTTTTTT; cdr3_aa: CASSGLVSGELFF; clone_size: .; j_call: TRBJ2-2; v_call: TRBV27; d_call: TRBD2
cdr3_nt: TGTGCCACCCTTGTGGGTTACAATGAGCAGTTCTTC; cdr3_aa: CATLVGYNEQFF; clone_size: once; j_call: TRBJ2-1; v_call: TRBV19; d_call: .
cdr3_nt: TGTGCCAGCAGCGTAGACAGGGTCGCCTACAATGAGCAGTTCTTC; cdr3_aa: CASSVDRVAYNEQFF; clone_size: .; j_call: TRBJ2-1; v_call: TRBV9; d_call: .
cdr3_nt: TGCGCCAGCAGCCCCTTAGCGGGACTAGCGGGAGGAGAGACCCAGTACTTC; cdr3_aa: CASSPLAGLAGGETQYF; clone_size: .; j_call: TRBJ2-5; v_call: TRBV4-1; d_call: TRBD2
cdr3_nt: TGTGCCAGCAGCCAAGGACCGGGCGATGAGCAGTTCTTC; cdr3_aa: CASSQGPGDEQFF; clone_size: .; j_call: TRBJ2-1; v_call: TRBV14; d_call: .
cdr3_nt: TGTGCCAGCAGCTCCCAGGGGGCCCACTACGAGCAGTACTTC; cdr3_aa: CASSSQGAHYEQYF; clone_size: .; j_call: TRBJ2-7; v_call: TRBV27; d_call: TRBD1
cdr3_nt: TGTGCCAGCAGCTTTGGTGATTACAATGAGCAGTTCTTC; cdr3_aa: CASSFGDYNEQFF; clone_size: .; j_call: TRBJ2-1; v_call: TRBV7-3; d_call: .
cdr3_nt: TGTGCCAGCAGCTTAATAGGACTAAGACCACCCGAGCAGTACTTC; cdr3_aa: CASSLIGLRPPEQYF; clone_size: .; j_call: TRBJ2-7; v_call: TRBV7-9; d_call: .
cdr3_nt: TGTGCCAGCAGTTTTATTTACAATGAGCAGTTCTTC; cdr3_aa: CASSFIYNEQFF; clone_size: .; j_call: TRBJ2-1; v_call: TRBV28; d_call: .
cdr3_nt: TGTGCCAGCAGTTCGGGGTTAGCTAACTATGGCTACACCTTC; cdr3_aa: CASSSGLANYGYTF; clone_size: .; j_call: TRBJ1-2; v_call: TRBV28; d_call: .
cdr3_nt: TGTGCCAGCAGTGAAGCGTTCAGGGGATCTGGGGCCAACGTCCTGACTTTC; cdr3_aa: CASSEAFRGSGANVLTF; clone_size: .; j_call: TRBJ2-6; v_call: TRBV2; d_call: .
cdr3_nt: TGTGCCAGTAGTATGTCTAGAGGGATCTCCTACGAGCAGTACTTC; cdr3_aa: CASSMSRGISYEQYF; clone_size: .; j_call: TRBJ2-7; v_call: TRBV19; d_call: .
cdr3_nt: TGCAGTGCTAGCTCCCTCTACGAGCAGTACTTC; cdr3_aa: CSASSLYEQYF; clone_size: .; j_call: TRBJ2-7; v_call: TRBV20-1; d_call: .
cdr3_nt: TGTGCCAGCAGTCTTTTTGGGAGCCTGAGCACTGAAGCTTTCTTT; cdr3_aa: CASSLFGSLSTEAFF; clone_size: once; j_call: TRBJ1-1; v_call: TRBV28; d_call: .
cdr3_nt: TGTGCCAGCAGCTCCGACAGGGGGCCGTATAGCAATCAGCCCCAGCATTTT; cdr3_aa: CASSSDRGPYSNQPQHF; clone_size: .; j_call: TRBJ1-5; v_call: TRBV7-8; d_call: TRBD1
cdr3_nt: TGTGCCAGCAGCTTTGTGACAGGGAAAGAGACCCAGTACTTC; cdr3_aa: CASSFVTGKETQYF; clone_size: .; j_call: TRBJ2-5; v_call: TRBV7-3; d_call: TRBD1
cdr3_nt: TGTGCCAGCAGACCCGGGATCTATCAGCCCCAGCATTTT; cdr3_aa: CASRPGIYQPQHF; clone_size: .; j_call: TRBJ1-5; v_call: TRBV6-1; d_call: .
cdr3_nt: TGTGCCAGTAGTATCCTCGGAGAATCCGATGGCTACACCTTC; cdr3_aa: CASSILGESDGYTF; clone_size: .; j_call: TRBJ1-2; v_call: TRBV19; d_call: .
cdr3_nt: TGCGCCAGCAGCTTGGAGGCAGGGGTCCTGACTTTC; cdr3_aa: CASSLEAGVLTF; clone_size: once; j_call: TRBJ2-6; v_call: TRBV5-1; d_call: .
cdr3_nt: TGTGCCAGTAGTATGGGGACAGTGAACACTGAAGCTTTCTTT; cdr3_aa: CASSMGTVNTEAFF; clone_size: .; j_call: TRBJ1-1; v_call: TRBV19; d_call: TRBD1
cdr3_nt: TGTGCCAGCAGCCGGAACAGGGATCAGCCCCAGCATTTT; cdr3_aa: CASSRNRDQPQHF; clone_size: .; j_call: TRBJ1-5; v_call: TRBV6-5; d_call: .
cdr3_nt: TGTGCCAGCAGCTTAGCTCTACATCCGTACGAGCAGTACTTC; cdr3_aa: CASSLALHPYEQYF; clone_size: .; j_call: TRBJ2-7; v_call: TRBV7-9; d_call: .
cdr3_nt: TGTGCCAGCAGCCCGGTTGGGCGAACCTTCTCCTACGAGCAGTACTTC; cdr3_aa: CASSPVGRTFSYEQYF; clone_size: few; j_call: TRBJ2-7; v_call: TRBV7-6; d_call: .
cdr3_nt: TGTGCCAGCAGCTTAGGGGCGGAGGGGTACGAGCAGTACTTC; cdr3_aa: CASSLGAEGYEQYF; clone_size: .; j_call: TRBJ2-7; v_call: TRBV7-9; d_call: .
cdr3_nt: TGTGCCAGCAGCGTAGTCGGGGGCGAAACTGAAGCTTTCTTT; cdr3_aa: CASSVVGGETEAFF; clone_size: .; j_call: TRBJ1-1; v_call: TRBV9; d_call: .